These T cell receptor beta chains were read from a single sample in a study of identifying expanded T cells in peripheral blood. Only in-frame clones appear in the TCRdb table, and some are missing; sequencing was by immunoSEQ multiplex PCR. This table has 100,000 to 150,000 clones, roughly 84% appearing once. Sequencing input: blood. These receptors came from a person aged 18 to 70 in good health. CDR3s include the opening cysteine and the closing phenylalanine or tryptophan. D genes are given only for firm matches. Clone size is given for some rows only: seen once, a few or many times, or a class if the clone is expanded.

v_gene,abundance,j_gene,d_gene,CDR3aa,CDR3nt
TRBV11-3,.,TRBJ2-3,.,CASRLRTSTDTQYF,TGTGCCAGCAGGTTACGGACAAGCACAGATACGCAGTATTTT
TRBV27,.,TRBJ2-3,TRBD1,CASSLIVAGGRTDTQYF,TGTGCCAGCAGTTTGATCGTGGCAGGGGGCAGAACAGATACGCAGTATTTT
TRBV7-2,once,TRBJ1-1,TRBD1,CASSSQGSSLTEAFF,TGTGCCAGCAGCTCACAGGGGTCTAGTTTGACTGAAGCTTTCTTT
TRBV30,.,TRBJ1-2,TRBD1,CAWRTSGTGDGYTF,TGTGCCTGGCGAACATCCGGGACAGGGGATGGCTACACCTTC
TRBV6-5,.,TRBJ1-1,.,CASRDNTEAFF,TGTGCCAGCAGGGACAACACTGAAGCTTTCTTT
TRBV2,.,TRBJ1-2,TRBD1,CASTSTGGHGYTF,TGTGCCAGCACTTCGACAGGGGGCCACGGCTACACCTTC
TRBV27,.,TRBJ2-2,.,CASRGRANTGELFF,TGTGCCAGCAGGGGCAGGGCGAACACCGGGGAGCTGTTTTTT
TRBV9,.,TRBJ2-1,.,CASSPRTRGRAVDEQFF,TGTGCCAGCAGCCCCCGGACCAGGGGCCGCGCAGTGGATGAGCAGTTCTTC
TRBV30,.,TRBJ1-2,.,CAWSSGRYYGYTF,TGTGCCTGGAGTTCCGGGCGGTACTATGGCTACACCTTC
TRBV5-1,.,TRBJ1-1,.,CASSRRQLEMNTEAFF,TGCGCCAGCAGCCGACGACAGTTAGAAATGAACACTGAAGCTTTCTTT
TRBV2,few,TRBJ1-6,.,CASELDHSPLHF,TGTGCCAGCGAATTAGATCATTCACCCCTCCACTTT
TRBV12-5,few,TRBJ1-4,TRBD1,CASGLQGAWDEKLFF,TGTGCTAGTGGTTTACAGGGGGCTTGGGATGAAAAACTGTTTTTT
TRBV6-1,.,TRBJ2-6,.,CASGSPSGANVLTF,TGTGCCAGCGGATCCCCCTCTGGGGCCAACGTCCTGACTTTC
TRBV5-6,.,TRBJ1-5,.,CASSLLGQPQHF,TGTGCCAGCAGCCTTCTAGGGCAGCCCCAGCATTTT
TRBV2,.,TRBJ1-1,.,CASSGFRADVAFF,TGTGCCAGCAGTGGTTTTAGGGCAGATGTAGCTTTCTTT
TRBV29-1,.,TRBJ1-1,.,CSVETRLGVTEAFF,TGCAGCGTTGAGACCCGCCTGGGGGTGACTGAAGCTTTCTTT
TRBV30,.,TRBJ1-3,.,CAWSASSGNTIYF,TGTGCCTGGAGTGCGAGCTCTGGAAACACCATATATTTT
TRBV2,.,TRBJ2-6,.,CASSESWGLGANVLTF,TGTGCCAGCAGTGAATCTTGGGGACTTGGGGCCAACGTCCTGACTTTC
TRBV25-1,.,TRBJ1-1,TRBD1,CASSEFFPGQGSTEAFF,TGTGCCAGCAGTGAATTCTTCCCGGGACAGGGATCTACTGAAGCTTTCTTT
TRBV4-1,few,TRBJ1-5,TRBD1,CASSLGQANQPQHF,TGCGCCAGCAGCCTGGGACAGGCAAATCAGCCCCAGCATTTT
TRBV7-8,.,TRBJ1-4,.,CASSWDGEKLFF,TGTGCCAGCAGCTGGGATGGGGAAAAACTGTTTTTT
TRBV9,once,TRBJ1-1,.,CASSVLKTTEAFF,TGTGCCAGCAGCGTCTTGAAGACCACTGAAGCTTTCTTT
TRBV5-1,.,TRBJ1-1,TRBD1,CASSWKTGGATEAFF,TGCGCCAGCAGCTGGAAGACAGGGGGCGCGACTGAAGCTTTCTTT
TRBV5-1,.,TRBJ1-3,TRBD1,CASSLSGGSSGNTIYF,TGCGCCAGCAGCTTGTCAGGGGGATCCTCTGGAAACACCATATATTTT
TRBV2,.,TRBJ2-7,.,CASRSGSSYEQYF,TGTGCCAGCAGGTCAGGGAGCTCCTACGAGCAGTACTTC